Following are 2 T cell receptor beta chains from one sample sequenced in a study of T-cell reconstitution after alpha-beta-depleted transplantation in children. Molecular barcoding with unique molecular identifiers was used for the TCRbeta library. Via MiXCR, TCRdb re-called the PCR reads, giving one row per CDR3 protein. Here the sample spans about 110,000 distinct CDR3 sequences, approximately 6% being singletons. The sequencing here drew on PBMCs, mostly from graft donor cells, taken 360 days after TCRalphabeta/CD19-depleted stem cell transplant. These receptors were taken from a male patient aged 2-10 years who had a stem cell transplant for acute lymphoblastic leukemia, so the T cells may come from the graft donor.

This clonotype has more than one count but fewer than ten. V gene TRBV4-3 combines with J gene TRBJ1-4; D remains ambiguous. CDR3 length equals 15 residues. Trimming took 1 base from V and 8 from J, leaving 14 bases between them. Germline CDR1 and CDR2: LGHNA and YSLEER. CDR3 bases: TGCGCCAGCAGCCAAGGACCCGTGAAGGGAGAAAAACTGTTTTTT. Residues: CASSQGPVKGEKLFF.

The sample holds many counts of this clonotype. CDR3 sequence (DNA): TGCGCCAGCAGCTTGATGTCAGGGGGCGTCTACGAGCAGTACTTC. Translating it yields CASSLMSGGVYEQYF. The genes are TRBV5-1 and TRBJ2-7; 8 bases are a match to TRBD1. There are 15 residues in the CDR3. Germline V gives CDR1 SGHRS, CDR2 YFSETQ. With V trimmed by 1 base and J by 3 bases, 6 bases remained unmatched.